This T cell receptor beta chain is from a study of blood T cell repertoires in COVID-19. In the study overall: Samples taken during acute and convalescent COVID-19 were collected in the United States, Italy and Spain.

Methods used by the authors: Amplified reference gene primers provided the basis for estimating nucleated cell counts. TCRdb keeps only in-frame clones here, not all; method: immunoSEQ multiplex PCR. Clonal size and the V and J genes are those of that table, whereas D and trimming came from the DNA. Of roughly 50,000 clones in the sample, around 72% are singletons; the top ten hold just under 15%. This clone occurred once. The CDR3 spans 14 residues. Trimming removed 3 bases at V and 6 bases at J, with 14 bases between. Germline lookup yields CDR1 SNHLY and CDR2 FYNNEI. The sample taken for sequencing was peripheral blood. The V gene is TRBV2, the J gene TRBJ1-2, with D uncertain. This receptor was taken from a human donor with active or convalescent COVID-19. The donor label of this sample is uncertain. CDR3 protein: CASSDTRPWHGYTF. The CDR3 nucleotides read TGTGCCAGCAGTGATACCAGGCCCTGGCATGGCTACACCTTC.